These 31 T cell receptor beta chains originate from one sample sequenced in a study of T cell responses to AZD1222 COVID-19 vaccine. The data were produced by immunoSEQ multiplex PCR, yet TCRdb's version contains in-frame clones alone and is incomplete. The sample records 65,000 to 80,000 clones, around nine tenths being singletons. The specimen comprised peripheral blood, sampled on day 0 of AZD1222 vaccination. The source of these receptors is an adult in good health.

This chain joins TRBV7-3 and TRBJ2-1; no clear D gene. This CDR3 has 13 amino acids. V dropped 1 base and J dropped 6 bases, with 7 bases sitting between them. Germline CDR1 reads SGHTA; CDR2 reads FQGTGA. The CDR3 region is CASSLNIANEQFF. The CDR3 nucleotides read TGTGCCAGCAGCTTAAATATAGCCAATGAGCAGTTCTTC.

The chain has TRBV6-1 and TRBJ2-5; 8 nucleotides match TRBD1. Per the germline V gene, CDR1 is MNHNS and CDR2 is SASEGT. This CDR3 region has 15 residues. The V segment lost 7 bases and the J segment 5 bases; nucleotides outside the gene matches: 12. The CDR3 spells CASTPEGQGWETQYF. The DNA of the CDR3 is TGTGCCAGCACTCCGGAAGGACAGGGTTGGGAGACCCAGTACTTC.

This clone appeared once. The chain is built from TRBV6-1 and TRBJ2-7, with 11 positions matching TRBD2. This CDR3 spans 15 amino acids. The germline CDR1 and CDR2 sequences are MNHNS and SASEGT. V lost 3 bases and J lost 2; bases outside the gene matches: 3. Here the CDR3 DNA reads TGTGCCAGCAGTGAGACTAGCGGGACGACCTACGAGCAGTACTTC. It specifies CASSETSGTTYEQYF.

The genes are TRBV5-1 and TRBJ1-2, with TRBD1 as a possible D gene (5 bases). V gave up 4 bases and J gave up 8 bases, with 12 bases separating them. This CDR3 comprises 12 residues. Germline CDR1 reads SGHRS; CDR2 reads YFSETQ. For the CDR3, the DNA is TGCGCCAGCAGCCAGGACATCGAGGGCTACACCTTC. This translates into CASSQDIEGYTF. The full variable domain, in which reference TRBV5-1 and TRBJ1-2 provide the parts outside the CDR3, is KAGVTQTPRYLIKTRGQQVTLSCSPISGHRSVSWYQQTPGQGLQFLFEYFSETQRNKGNFPGRFSGRQFSNSRSEMNVSTLELGDSALYLCASSQDIEGYTFGSGTRLTVV.

This clone was recorded a few times. CDR3 amino acids: CASRTQGGRSPLHF. For the CDR3, the DNA is TGTGCCAGCAGAACACAGGGTGGTAGATCACCCCTCCACTTT. The rearrangement uses TRBV6-5 and TRBJ1-6; TRBD1 might be the D (6 bases). The germline V gene encodes CDR1 MNHEY and CDR2 SVGAGI. The V end was cut by 6 bases, the J end by 10 bases, with 16 bases between. The CDR3 contains 14 residues.

V usage is TRBV24-1 and J usage is TRBJ2-5; possibly TRBD2 for D (5 bases). The CDR3 totals 12 residues. Germline V gene data show CDR1 as KGHDR and CDR2 as SFDVKD. Deletions cut 7 bases from V and 5 bases from J, with 10 bases between. The CDR3 loop is CATSAGSETQYF. In DNA, the CDR3 is TGTGCCACCAGCGCGGGTTCGGAGACCCAGTACTTC.

V gene TRBV20-1 combines with J gene TRBJ1-1; D call uncertain. V shed 6 bases and J shed 1 base, with 12 bases lying between them. Germline V gives CDR1 DFQATT, CDR2 SNEGSKA (reference sequence). The CDR3 consists of 13 residues. This CDR3 reads CSASLEANTEAFF. DNA for the CDR3: TGCAGTGCCAGTCTTGAAGCGAACACTGAAGCTTTCTTT.

The V and J genes are TRBV19 and TRBJ2-7, with D possibly matching TRBD1 (6 bases). CDR1 is LNHDA, CDR2 SQIVND, per germline (reference sequence). The germline V and J ends were trimmed by 0 bases and 1 base, with 16 bases remaining between them. The length of the CDR3 is 17 residues. CDR3 in DNA: TGTGCCAGTAGTATAGATGGTGAGACAGGCGATTCCTACGAGCAGTACTTC. Its translation is CASSIDGETGDSYEQYF.

V gene TRBV5-1 combines with J gene TRBJ1-4; weak D call: TRBD1 (6 bases). The CDR3 extends over 14 amino acids. Deletions cut 1 base from V and 8 bases from J, with 12 bases between. The V gene's germline CDR1 is SGHRS and CDR2 YFSETQ. CDR3 bases: TGCGCCAGCAGCTTGTTACAGGGCGGGGAAAAACTGTTTTTT. It yields the protein CASSLLQGGEKLFF.

The chain couples TRBV6-2 or TRBV6-3 to TRBJ1-4; TRBD1 might be the D (5 bases). The CDR3 consists of 14 residues. V was pared by 3 bases and J by 6 bases, with 11 bases between. Germline values: CDR1 MNHEY, CDR2 SVGEGT. CDR3 sequence reads: CASSYYQGDEKLFF. In DNA, the CDR3 is TGTGCCAGCAGTTATTACCAGGGAGATGAAAAACTGTTTTTT.

The chain carries TRBV3-1 (or the pseudogene TRBV3-2) and TRBJ1-2, with D perhaps matching TRBD1 (6 bases). This CDR3 contains 11 residues. Germline-derived CDR1 and CDR2 are LGHDT and YNNKEL (reference sequence). The ends were cut back, 5 bases at V and 10 bases at J, with 11 bases in the middle. This CDR3 reads CASSNRVVYTF. The CDR3 nucleotides are TGTGCCAGCAGCAACAGGGTGGTCTACACCTTC.

V is TRBV18 and J is TRBJ1-1; D possibly corresponds to TRBD1 (6 bases). In germline, CDR1 is KGHSH, CDR2 LQKENI. This CDR3 region has 15 residues. Trimming pared 4 bases from V and 3 bases from J, leaving 15 bases between. The CDR3, as DNA: TGTGCCAGCTCACGGCAGGGGTCCATGGACACTGAAGCTTTCTTT. It is translated as CASSRQGSMDTEAFF.

The chain is built from TRBV28 and TRBJ1-5; D perhaps matches TRBD1 (6 bases). Between the trimmed V and J ends, which lost 3 bases and 4 bases, there was a span of 7 bases. Germline CDR1 MDHEN, CDR2 SYDVKM. The CDR3 runs to 13 residues. The CDR3 sequence: CASSFQGNQPQHF. CDR3 DNA sequence: TGTGCCAGCAGTTTTCAGGGGAATCAGCCCCAGCATTTT.

The J gene is TRBJ1-3, the V gene TRBV6-2 or TRBV6-3; D is undetermined. V gave up 2 bases and J gave up 0 bases, with 5 bases separating them. The CDR3 sequence is 14 residues long. Germline values: CDR1 MNHEY, CDR2 SVGEGT. This chain's CDR3 is CASSYTRSGNTIYF. The CDR3 coding sequence is TGTGCCAGCAGTTACACGCGCTCTGGAAACACCATATATTTT.

V and J are TRBV4-2 and TRBJ1-6; the D gene is possibly TRBD1 (5 bases). This CDR3 is 16 amino acids long. The germline gives CDR1 LGHNA, CDR2 YNFKEQ. Trimming took 0 bases from V and 11 from J, leaving 17 bases between them. CDR3 residues: CASSQEWTKIFPPLHF. Written as DNA, the CDR3 is TGTGCCAGCAGCCAAGAGTGGACAAAAATTTTTCCACCCCTCCACTTT.

CDR3 protein: CASSPGWSDTEAFF. The DNA for the CDR3 is TGTGCCAGCAGCCCTGGGTGGTCTGACACTGAAGCTTTCTTT. The V call is TRBV3-1 (or the pseudogene TRBV3-2), the J call TRBJ1-1; D gene uncertain. The CDR3 extends over 14 amino acids. Between the trimmed V and J ends, which lost 4 bases and 3 bases, there was a span of 12 bases. Germline V gene data show CDR1 as LGHDT and CDR2 as YNNKEL (reference sequence).

The J gene is TRBJ1-2, the V gene TRBV7-3; D remains unclear. Trimming took off 7 bases at V and 2 bases at J, with 8 bases between the two ends. Germline assignment: CDR1 SGHTA and CDR2 FQGTGA. The CDR3 has 12 amino acids. The CDR3 DNA sequence: TGTGCCAGCATCCTCGGGAACTATGGCTACACCTTC. Amino acid sequence: CASILGNYGYTF.

The CDR3 DNA reads TGTGCCAGCAGCCCCGACCCCTACGAGCAGTACTTC. It translates to CASSPDPYEQYF. V usage is TRBV3-1 (or the pseudogene TRBV3-2) and J usage is TRBJ2-7; D is undetermined. The V and J ends lost 4 bases and 2 bases respectively, with 6 bases between them. In germline, CDR1 is LGHDT, CDR2 YNNKEL (reference sequence). The CDR3 covers 12 residues.

The chain recombines TRBV7-6 with TRBJ2-3; D is perhaps TRBD2 (6 bases). This CDR3 is 15 amino acids long. The V end was cut by 5 bases, the J end by 3 bases, with 15 bases between. The V gene's germline CDR1 is SGHVS and CDR2 FNYEAQ. CDR3 bases: TGTGCCAGCAGCATACAAGAAGGAGGGACAGATACGCAGTATTTT. It translates to CASSIQEGGTDTQYF.

This chain links TRBV2 with TRBJ1-2, with TRBD1 matching 9 bases. Looked up from germline, CDR1 is SNHLY and CDR2 is FYNNEI. This CDR3 contains 14 residues. J was trimmed by 8 bases and V by 6 bases; bases with no gene match: 10. The CDR3 region has the DNA TGTGCCAGCAGCGGACATGGACAGGGGAGGGGCTACACCTTC. It translates to CASSGHGQGRGYTF.

The J gene is TRBJ2-2, the V gene TRBV12-3 or TRBV12-4; D gene unclear. V lost 6 bases to trimming and J lost 4 bases, with 6 bases between them. The CDR3 is made up of 12 amino acids. The CDR3 DNA reads as TGTGCCAGCAGGGACGGCACCGGGGAGCTGTTTTTT. Encoded protein: CASRDGTGELFF.

The chain couples TRBV7-2 to TRBJ2-3; the match to TRBD2 covers 7 bases. The V and J ends lost 5 bases and 2 bases, in that order; junction bases with no gene match: 19. Germline CDR1 is SGHTA and CDR2 is FQGNSA. The CDR3 sequence is 19 residues long. CDR3 residues: CASSLDGRRASGNTDTQYF. CDR3 DNA: TGTGCCAGCAGCCTAGACGGTCGGCGGGCTAGCGGAAACACAGATACGCAGTATTTT.

The CDR3 loop is CASSYPSGQTNTEAFF. The CDR3 bases are TGTGCCAGCAGTTACCCCTCAGGTCAGACGAACACTGAAGCTTTCTTT. V gene TRBV6-5 combines with J gene TRBJ1-1; no firm D call. Germline assignment: CDR1 MNHEY and CDR2 SVGAGI. The CDR3 loop spans 16 amino acids. Deletions cut 2 bases from V and 1 base from J, with 14 bases between.

V gene TRBV12-1 combines with J gene TRBJ2-1; no DNA check was done on the table's D call, TRBD1. TRBV12-1 is marked as a pseudogene. The CDR3 consists of 13 residues. The CDR3 DNA reads TGTGCCAGCAGCTTTGGACAGGTCAGTGAGCAGTTCTTC. Encoded protein: CASSFGQVSEQFF.

This rearrangement joins TRBV20-1 to TRBJ1-6, with D unresolved. V was cut by 3 bases and J by 4 bases, with 10 bases left in between. CDR3 length: 14 amino acids. CDR1 and CDR2 from the germline V gene are DFQATT and SNEGSKA (reference sequence). The CDR3: CSASSGPYNSPLHF. The CDR3 nucleotides read TGCAGTGCTAGTTCTGGCCCTTATAATTCACCCCTCCACTTT.

The DNA for the CDR3 is TGTGCCAGCAGTTTTGGCCGGGTAGACTATGGCTACACCTTC. It yields the protein CASSFGRVDYGYTF. The gene calls are TRBV27 and TRBJ1-2; D not certain. Trimming took 3 bases from V and 3 from J, leaving 11 bases between them. The CDR3 covers 14 residues. CDR1 is MNHEY, CDR2 SMNVEV, per germline (reference sequence).

The V gene is TRBV5-1, the J gene TRBJ2-2; D is uncertain. CDR3 length equals 16 residues. V gave up 2 bases and J gave up 0 bases, with 11 bases separating them. Germline-derived CDR1 and CDR2 are SGHRS and YFSETQ. The chain's CDR3 is CASSFLQITNTGELFF. CDR3 DNA sequence: TGCGCCAGCAGCTTTTTACAGATTACGAACACCGGGGAGCTGTTTTTT.

In this sample, this clone turned up once. J is TRBJ2-5 and V is TRBV5-8; 10 nucleotides line up with TRBD2. Germline assignment: CDR1 SGHTS and CDR2 YDEGEE. V trimming: 3 bases; J trimming: 2 bases; junction bases outside the gene matches: 7. This CDR3 has 16 residues. The chain's CDR3 is CASSSRTSGAQETQYF. CDR3 coding DNA: TGTGCCAGCAGCTCCCGGACTAGCGGTGCACAAGAGACCCAGTACTTC.

The rearrangement uses TRBV6-1 and TRBJ1-1, with TRBD1 matching 11 bases. Germline lookup yields CDR1 MNHNS and CDR2 SASEGT. V lost 4 bases to trimming and J lost 6 bases; unmatched junction nucleotides: 10. This CDR3 contains 16 residues. The CDR3 region is CASSVAPGQGASEAFF. CDR3 coding DNA: TGTGCCAGCAGTGTAGCCCCAGGACAGGGGGCTTCTGAAGCTTTCTTT.

The chain links TRBV6-8 to TRBJ2-7; tentative D call: TRBD1 (6 bases). Trimming cost V 6 bases and J 2 bases, with 20 bases left between them. The CDR3 spans 16 residues. Looked up from germline, CDR1 is MNHGY and CDR2 is SAAAGT. The CDR3, as DNA: TGTGCCAGCAGCTCCCCCCACAGGGATGTCACCTACGAGCAGTACTTC. It codes for CASSSPHRDVTYEQYF.

The chain joins TRBV6-5 to TRBJ2-1; TRBD1 might be the D (6 bases). V shed 8 bases and J shed 6 bases, with 17 bases lying between them. The V gene's germline CDR1 is MNHEY and CDR2 SVGAGI. CDR3 length equals 14 residues. This CDR3 is CASRYSTGPNEQFF. As DNA, the CDR3 is TGTGCCAGCCGGTATTCGACAGGACCCAATGAGCAGTTCTTC.